Listed below are T cell receptor beta chains from one sample, sequenced in a study of shared clonotypes between healthy human individuals. Data came from immunoSEQ multiplex PCR; TCRdb stores just in-frame clones and leaves some out. The top ten hold less than 0.25% of the sample, which has fewer than 1 million clones, about 96% seen once. The material sequenced was naive CD8+ T cells sorted from blood. The origin of the receptors is a man aged 30-40 years in good health. Both conserved end residues are trimmed from each CDR3. The order of the fields is clone size, J gene, V gene, D gene, CDR3 protein. The D gene is left open where the match is weak. Only part of the rows carry a size: once, few, many, or a class if the clone is expanded.

size: -; J: TRBJ1-5; V: TRBV28; D: -; CDR3: ASSLTVANQPQH
size: -; J: TRBJ2-3; V: TRBV29-1; D: -; CDR3: SVERGRRETDTQY
size: -; J: TRBJ2-7; V: TRBV5-1; D: -; CDR3: ASSEDSPYEQY
size: -; J: TRBJ1-4; V: TRBV5-6; D: TRBD1; CDR3: ASSLAPTGSNEKLF
size: -; J: TRBJ2-7; V: TRBV4-1; D: TRBD2; CDR3: ASSQGSGSSYEQY
size: -; J: TRBJ2-3; V: TRBV27; D: TRBD2; CDR3: ASSLERETDTQY
size: -; J: TRBJ2-3; V: TRBV5-6; D: TRBD1; CDR3: ASSELGQGESDTQY
size: -; J: TRBJ2-5; V: TRBV28; D: -; CDR3: ASSPLGALSETQY
size: -; J: TRBJ1-5; V: TRBV28; D: TRBD1; CDR3: ASSNRGWYQPQH
size: -; J: TRBJ2-3; V: TRBV7-6; D: TRBD2; CDR3: ASSFTSGYTDTQY
size: -; J: TRBJ1-1; V: TRBV4-1; D: -; CDR3: ASSQAEGRYTEAF
size: once; J: TRBJ2-5; V: TRBV13; D: -; CDR3: ASTSEGVGTQY
size: -; J: TRBJ2-2; V: TRBV11-2; D: -; CDR3: ASSRPGPPTTGELF
size: -; J: TRBJ2-1; V: TRBV27; D: -; CDR3: ASIPSTYNEQF
size: -; J: TRBJ2-1; V: TRBV5-1; D: -; CDR3: ASSEARGYNEQF
size: -; J: TRBJ2-1; V: TRBV7-9; D: -; CDR3: ASSLTDHQEQF
size: -; J: TRBJ2-4; V: TRBV27; D: -; CDR3: ASSLRTGMTKNIQY
size: -; J: TRBJ2-1; V: TRBV19; D: TRBD2; CDR3: ASSIDPPITSGRGNEQF
size: once; J: TRBJ2-7; V: TRBV10-1; D: TRBD1; CDR3: ASSDPGTGYYEQY
size: -; J: TRBJ2-3; V: TRBV5-1; D: -; CDR3: ASSLEGNTDTQY
size: -; J: TRBJ2-7; V: TRBV4-3; D: TRBD1; CDR3: ASSQGRTGTYEQY
size: -; J: TRBJ2-1; V: TRBV10-3; D: TRBD2; CDR3: AISGDPSGLLHNEQF
size: -; J: TRBJ2-7; V: TRBV19; D: TRBD1; CDR3: ASTPGQGYEQY
size: few; J: TRBJ2-7; V: TRBV29-1; D: -; CDR3: SVEDYDEQY
size: -; J: TRBJ2-5; V: TRBV7-6; D: -; CDR3: ASSSRGGETQY
size: once; J: TRBJ2-7; V: TRBV20-1; D: -; CDR3: SAGDYEQY
size: -; J: TRBJ2-2; V: TRBV11-2; D: TRBD2; CDR3: ASSFAFGGRADAGELF
size: once; J: TRBJ2-7; V: TRBV19; D: TRBD1; CDR3: ASSIGVGTGVYEQY
size: -; J: TRBJ2-7; V: TRBV19; D: TRBD2; CDR3: ASSGTSREQY